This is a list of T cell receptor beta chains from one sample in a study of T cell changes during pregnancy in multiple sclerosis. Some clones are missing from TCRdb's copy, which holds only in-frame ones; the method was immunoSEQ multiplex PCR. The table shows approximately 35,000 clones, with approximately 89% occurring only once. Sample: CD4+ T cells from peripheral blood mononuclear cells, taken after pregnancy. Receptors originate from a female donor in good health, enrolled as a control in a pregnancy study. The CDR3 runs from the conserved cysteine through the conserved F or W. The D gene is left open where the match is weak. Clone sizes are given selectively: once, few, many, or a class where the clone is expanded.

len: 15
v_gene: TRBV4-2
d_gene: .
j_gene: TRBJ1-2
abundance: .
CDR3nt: TGTGCCAGCAGCCAAGATCAGCAGGGCGGATATGGCTACACCTTC
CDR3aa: CASSQDQQGGYGYTF

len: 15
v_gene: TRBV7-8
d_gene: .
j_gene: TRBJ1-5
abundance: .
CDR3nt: TGTGCCAGCAGCTTAGCGAGGGCGCGCAATCAGCCCCAGCATTTT
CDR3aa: CASSLARARNQPQHF

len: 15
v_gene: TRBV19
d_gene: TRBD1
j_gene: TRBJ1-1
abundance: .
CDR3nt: TGTGCCAGTAGTATCCCGGGACAGGGGAACACTGAAGCTTTCTTT
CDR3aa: CASSIPGQGNTEAFF

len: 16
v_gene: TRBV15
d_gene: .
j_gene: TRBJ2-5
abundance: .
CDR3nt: TGTGCCACCAGCGGGGGGGCAGATCGCTGGGAGGAGACCCAGTACTTC
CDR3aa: CATSGGADRWEETQYF

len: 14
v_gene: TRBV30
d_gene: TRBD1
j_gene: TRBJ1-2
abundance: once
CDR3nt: TGTGCCTGGAGCCTACAGGGGGGATCTCGCGGCTACACCTTC
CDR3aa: CAWSLQGGSRGYTF

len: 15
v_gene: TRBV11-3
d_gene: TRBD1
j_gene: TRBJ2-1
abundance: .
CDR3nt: TGTGCCAGCAGCCCGTGGACAGGGGACTACAATGAGCAGTTCTTC
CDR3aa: CASSPWTGDYNEQFF

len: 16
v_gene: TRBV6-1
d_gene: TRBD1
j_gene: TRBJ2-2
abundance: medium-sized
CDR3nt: TGTGCCAGCAGTGAACCCCCAGGGGGCAACACCGGGGAGCTGTTTTTT
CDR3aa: CASSEPPGGNTGELFF

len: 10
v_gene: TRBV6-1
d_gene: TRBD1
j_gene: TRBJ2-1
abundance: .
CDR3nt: TGTGCCAGCAGCGGGACAGGGCAGTTCTTC
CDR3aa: CASSGTGQFF

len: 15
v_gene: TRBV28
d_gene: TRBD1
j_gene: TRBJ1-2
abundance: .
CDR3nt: TGTGCCAGCAGCCCAGGGCAGGGGGCTTGGTATGGCTACACCTTC
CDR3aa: CASSPGQGAWYGYTF

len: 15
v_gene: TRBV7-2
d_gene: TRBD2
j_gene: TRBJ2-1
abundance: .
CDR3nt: TGTGCCAGCAGCCAGCGGACTAGCGGGGGGGCCGTGCAGTTCTTC
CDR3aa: CASSQRTSGGAVQFF

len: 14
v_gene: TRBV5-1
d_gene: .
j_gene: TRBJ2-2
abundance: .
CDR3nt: TGCGCCAGCAGCTTGACCTCTAGGACCGGGGAGCTGTTTTTT
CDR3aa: CASSLTSRTGELFF

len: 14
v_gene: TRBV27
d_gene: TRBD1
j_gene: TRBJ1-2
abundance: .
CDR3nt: TGTGCCAGCAGCATGACAGGGCGTGGGTATGGCTACACCTTC
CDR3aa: CASSMTGRGYGYTF

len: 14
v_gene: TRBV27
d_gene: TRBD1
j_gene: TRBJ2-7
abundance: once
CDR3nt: TGTGCCAGCAGTTTAGGGACAGTCTCCTACGAGCAGTACTTC
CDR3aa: CASSLGTVSYEQYF

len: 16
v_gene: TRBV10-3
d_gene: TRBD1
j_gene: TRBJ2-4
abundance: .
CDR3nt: TGTGCCATCAAATCGCTGACAGGGGTCGGCAAAAACATTCAGTACTTC
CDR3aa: CAIKSLTGVGKNIQYF

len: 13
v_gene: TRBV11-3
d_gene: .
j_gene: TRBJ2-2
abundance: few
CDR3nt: TGTGCCAGCAGCTTATCTGTTGCCGGGGAGCTGTTTTTT
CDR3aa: CASSLSVAGELFF

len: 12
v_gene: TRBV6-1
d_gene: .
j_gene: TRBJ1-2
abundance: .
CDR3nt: TGTGCCTTGGGGGCAGGGGAGAGGGGCTACACCTTC
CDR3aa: CALGAGERGYTF

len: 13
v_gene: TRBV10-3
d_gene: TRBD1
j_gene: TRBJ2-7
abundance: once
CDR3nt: TGTGCCATCAGTCGGGACAGGGGCTACGAGCAGTACTTC
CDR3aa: CAISRDRGYEQYF

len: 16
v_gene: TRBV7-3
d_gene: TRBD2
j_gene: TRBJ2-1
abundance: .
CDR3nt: TGTGCCAGCAGCCTCGTATCGACTAGCGGTGACAATGAGCAGTTCTTC
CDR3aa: CASSLVSTSGDNEQFF

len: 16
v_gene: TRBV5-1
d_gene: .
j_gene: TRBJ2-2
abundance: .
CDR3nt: TGCGCCAGCAGCCGGTCGGGGATCGCGAACACCGGGGAGCTGTTTTTT
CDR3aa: CASSRSGIANTGELFF

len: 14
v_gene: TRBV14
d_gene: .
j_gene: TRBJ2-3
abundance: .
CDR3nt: TGTGCCAGCAGCCCACCCGGGCGGGGAGTAATCGCCCGTTTT
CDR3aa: CASSPPGRGVIARF

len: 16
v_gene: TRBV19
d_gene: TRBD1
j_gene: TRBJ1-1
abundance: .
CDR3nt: TGTGCCAGTAGCCTCCTTGGGGGACAGGCGAACACTGAAGCTTTCTTT
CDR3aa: CASSLLGGQANTEAFF

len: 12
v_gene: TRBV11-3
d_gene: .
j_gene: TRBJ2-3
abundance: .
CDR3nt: TGTGCCAGCAGCTCTAGCACAGATACGCAGTATTTT
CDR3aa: CASSSSTDTQYF

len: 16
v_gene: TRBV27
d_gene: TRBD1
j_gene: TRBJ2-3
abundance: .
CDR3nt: TGTGCCAGCAGACTTACCGGGACAGCTTACACAGATACGCAGTATTTT
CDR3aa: CASRLTGTAYTDTQYF

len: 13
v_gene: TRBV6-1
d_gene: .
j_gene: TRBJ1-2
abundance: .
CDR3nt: TGTGCCAGCAGTGAAGTGGCGGACTATGGCTACACCTTC
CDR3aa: CASSEVADYGYTF